A single sample gave rise to the 2 T cell receptor beta chains below, sequenced in a study of OX40 agonist ivuxolimab in advanced cancers. TCRdb's table, derived via immunoSEQ multiplex PCR, lists solely in-frame clones and lacks some. The sample has 98,000 or so clones, roughly nine tenths seen once. The starting material was CD4+ or CD8+ T cells sorted from blood, obtained in a trial of the OX40 agonist ivuxolimab. The origin of the receptors is an adult with an advanced solid tumor such as melanoma, head and neck, liver or kidney cancer.

This clone was found a few times. The gene calls are TRBV5-4 and TRBJ2-2; 7 bases align to TRBD1. Germline V gives CDR1 SGHNT, CDR2 YYREEE (reference sequence). V gave up 1 base and J gave up 3 bases; unmatched junction bases: 6. The CDR3 is 16 amino acids. The CDR3 protein is CASSLMTGSYTGELFF. For the CDR3, the DNA is TGTGCCAGCAGCTTGATGACAGGGAGTTACACCGGGGAGCTGTTTTTT.

The rearrangement uses TRBV14 and TRBJ2-7; unclear D gene. Per germline, CDR1 SGHDN and CDR2 FVKESK. V lost 0 bases and J 1 base, leaving 10 bases between the germline ends. The CDR3 has 15 residues. The CDR3 nucleotides read TGTGCCAGCAGCCAAGATAGATCACCTTCCTACGAGCAGTACTTC. Amino acid sequence: CASSQDRSPSYEQYF.